These T cell receptor beta chains were read from a single sample in a study of control samples from healthy donors and cancer patients. Sequencing used immunoSEQ multiplex PCR; TCRdb keeps in-frame clones, though not all of them. The repertoire includes 120,000 or so clones, around nine tenths of them detected once, and 2% to 2.5% sits in the top ten. The source material was blood. The origin of the receptors is a man aged 18 to 29 in good health. The CDR3 runs from the conserved cysteine through the conserved F or W. D genes are given only for firm matches.

d_call j_call v_call cdr3_nt cdr3_aa
TRBD1 TRBJ1-6 TRBV27 TGTGCCAGCAGCTTGGACAGGGGAAATTCACCCCTCCACTTT CASSLDRGNSPLHF
TRBD1 TRBJ2-5 TRBV28 TGTGCCAGCTTTAGGGCCCAGGGGGCCGGGGAGACCCAGTACTTC CASFRAQGAGETQYF
- TRBJ1-3 TRBV5-1 TGCGCCAGCAGCGTCAGGGGTTCTGGAAACACCATATATTTT CASSVRGSGNTIYF
- TRBJ2-7 TRBV5-5 TGTGCCAGCAGCTCATCGGCCAGGGCGGACGAGCAGTACTTC CASSSSARADEQYF
TRBD1 TRBJ1-1 TRBV24-1 TGTGCCACCACTAAGGGGACAGGGGGCGACACTGAAGCTTTCTTT CATTKGTGGDTEAFF
- TRBJ2-1 TRBV18 TGTGCCAGCTCACCCCCCGTAGGGTCGGATGAGCAGTTCTTC CASSPPVGSDEQFF
- TRBJ1-4 TRBV7-6 TGTGCCAGCAGCCCCGGGGGCCCCCCCGGTCAATTCGAAAAACTGTTTTTT CASSPGGPPGQFEKLFF
TRBD1 TRBJ1-4 TRBV6-2/TRBV6-3 TGTGCCAGCAGTTATCAGGGGGCAACTAATGAAAAACTGTTTTTT CASSYQGATNEKLFF
TRBD1 TRBJ1-3 TRBV15 TGTGCCACCAGAGAGGACAGGGGGGCAGGAAACACCATATATTTT CATREDRGAGNTIYF
- TRBJ1-6 TRBV30 TGTGCCTGGAGCCGAGGGTCCCCAATTAGGCGGGATTCACCCCTCCACTTT CAWSRGSPIRRDSPLHF
- TRBJ1-3 TRBV10-2 TGCGCCAGCAGTGGATGGCGATTCAACTCTGGAAACACCATATATTTT CASSGWRFNSGNTIYF
- TRBJ1-1 TRBV6-6 TGTGCCAGCAGCAAACGGATCCGGGCCACTGAAGCTTTCTTT CASSKRIRATEAFF